The 9 T cell receptor beta chains reported below all come from one sample, sequenced in a study of shared clonotypes between healthy human individuals. Using immunoSEQ multiplex PCR, the repertoire was profiled, and TCRdb retains in-frame clones only, with some absent. The sample contains around 2,000,000 clones, 90% to 95% of which appear only once. Input material: naive CD4+ T cells sorted from blood. Subset reported: CD45RA+ positively selected. The receptor set was obtained from a man younger than 35 in good health.

This chain connects TRBV5-4 to TRBJ2-5; 10 nucleotides match TRBD2. Trimming at V came to 2 bases and at J to 4 bases, leaving 2 bases not matched to a gene. This CDR3 is 14 amino acids long. Germline CDR1 SGHNT, CDR2 YYREEE (reference sequence). DNA for the CDR3: TGTGCCAGCAGCTTAGCGGGAGGGTCAGAGACCCAGTACTTC. Translation gives CASSLAGGSETQYF.

The chain has TRBV4-2 and TRBJ1-2; D gene unclear. Trimming removed 1 base at V and 6 bases at J, with 12 bases between. Per germline, CDR1 LGHNA and CDR2 YNFKEQ. CDR3 length: 14 residues. CDR3 amino acids: CASSQGVAIHGYTF. CDR3 bases: TGTGCCAGCAGCCAAGGGGTCGCGATCCATGGCTACACCTTC.

The count of this clone is one. This sequence joins TRBV19 and TRBJ2-7; 14 bases fit TRBD2. Germline values: CDR1 LNHDA, CDR2 SQIVND (reference sequence). This CDR3 spans 16 amino acids. Trimming cost V 4 bases and J 3 bases; bases outside gene matches: 5. The CDR3 coding sequence is TGTGCCAGTAGTACCAGCGGGACTAGCGGGAGCTACGAGCAGTACTTC. As protein: CASSTSGTSGSYEQYF.

The chain links TRBV6-5 to TRBJ2-2; D uncertain. The CDR3 covers 14 residues. Germline CDR1 and CDR2: MNHEY and SVGAGI. Deletions cut 1 base from V and 5 bases from J, with 8 bases between. As DNA, the CDR3 is TGTGCCAGCAGTTACTTAGGGATTACCGGGGAGCTGTTTTTT. Its protein product is CASSYLGITGELFF.

The chain joins TRBV7-9 to TRBJ1-2; 7 nucleotides agree with TRBD1. CDR3 length: 16 amino acids. CDR1 SEHNR and CDR2 FQNEAQ come from the germline V gene (reference sequence). Trimming cost V 5 bases and J 5 bases; bases outside gene matches: 14. The CDR3, as DNA: TGTGCCAGCAGCCTAACAGGGGTGGGAAACTATTATGGCTACACCTTC. Protein product: CASSLTGVGNYYGYTF.

A note on this clone: Sequence at one end of the junction differs from germline and may be a read error. The gene calls are TRBV5-5 and TRBJ1-5, with TRBD1 matching over 9 bases. CDR1 SGHKS and CDR2 YYEKEE come from the germline V gene (reference sequence). The CDR3 is 14 residues long. CDR3: CASSFTGGNQPQHF. For the CDR3, the DNA is TGTGCCAGCAGCTTCACAGGGGGCAACCAGCCCCAGCATTTT.

The rearrangement uses TRBV10-2 and TRBJ2-2; D may be TRBD1 (7 bases). Germline loops: CDR1 WSHSY, CDR2 SAAADI. The CDR3 has 15 residues. V was trimmed by 0 bases and J by 4 bases, leaving 9 bases between them. CDR3 nucleotides: TGCGCCAGCAGTGAGTCCCAGGGGGGCACCGGGGAGCTGTTTTTT. Translated: CASSESQGGTGELFF.

The V gene is TRBV6-6, the J gene TRBJ1-3; D gene unclear. Trimming removed 5 bases from V and 6 bases from J, with 14 bases in between. The CDR3 is made up of 14 amino acids. Germline CDR1 and CDR2: MNHNY and SVGAGI (reference sequence). The CDR3 spells CASSPYREVNTIYF. CDR3 nucleotide sequence: TGTGCCAGCAGTCCCTACCGGGAGGTAAACACCATATATTTT.

This chain joins TRBV6-6 and TRBJ1-2; D is unclear. Trimming removed 5 bases from V and 1 base from J, with 8 bases in between. CDR1 is MNHNY, CDR2 SVGAGI, per germline (reference sequence). This CDR3 contains 13 residues. CDR3 in amino acids: CASSDQVNYGYTF. CDR3 nucleotide sequence: TGTGCCAGCAGTGACCAGGTTAACTATGGCTACACCTTC.